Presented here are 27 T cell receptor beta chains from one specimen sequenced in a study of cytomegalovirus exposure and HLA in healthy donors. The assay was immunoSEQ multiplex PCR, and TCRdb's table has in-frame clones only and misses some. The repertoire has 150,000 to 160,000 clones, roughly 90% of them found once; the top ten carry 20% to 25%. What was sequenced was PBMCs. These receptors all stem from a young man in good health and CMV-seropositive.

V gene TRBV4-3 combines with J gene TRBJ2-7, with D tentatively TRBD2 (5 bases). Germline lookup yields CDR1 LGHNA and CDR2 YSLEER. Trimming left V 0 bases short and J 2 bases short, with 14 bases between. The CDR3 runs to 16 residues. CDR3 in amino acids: CASSQDEGGLAYEQYF. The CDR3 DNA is TGCGCCAGCAGCCAAGATGAGGGCGGGCTTGCCTACGAGCAGTACTTC.

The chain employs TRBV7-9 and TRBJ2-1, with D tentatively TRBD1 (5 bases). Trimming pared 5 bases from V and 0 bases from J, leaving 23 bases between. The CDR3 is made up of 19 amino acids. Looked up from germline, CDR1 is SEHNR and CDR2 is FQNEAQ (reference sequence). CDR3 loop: CASSPRPAGPYSSYNEQFF. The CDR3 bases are TGTGCCAGCAGCCCCAGACCGGCAGGGCCGTATAGCTCCTACAATGAGCAGTTCTTC.

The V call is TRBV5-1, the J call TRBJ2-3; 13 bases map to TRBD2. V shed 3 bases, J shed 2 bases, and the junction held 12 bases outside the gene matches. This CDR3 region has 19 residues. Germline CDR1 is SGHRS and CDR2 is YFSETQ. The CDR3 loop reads CASSSEGWGLAGTTDTQYF. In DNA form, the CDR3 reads TGCGCCAGCAGCTCGGAAGGTTGGGGACTAGCGGGAACCACAGATACGCAGTATTTT.

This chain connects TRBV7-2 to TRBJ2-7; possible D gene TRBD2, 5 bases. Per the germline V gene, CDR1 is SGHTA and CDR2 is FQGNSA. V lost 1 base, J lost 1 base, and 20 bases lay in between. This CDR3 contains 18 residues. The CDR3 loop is CASSLEPPSLRGSYEQYF. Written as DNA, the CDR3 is TGTGCCAGCAGCTTAGAGCCCCCTAGCCTCCGGGGTTCCTACGAGCAGTACTTC.

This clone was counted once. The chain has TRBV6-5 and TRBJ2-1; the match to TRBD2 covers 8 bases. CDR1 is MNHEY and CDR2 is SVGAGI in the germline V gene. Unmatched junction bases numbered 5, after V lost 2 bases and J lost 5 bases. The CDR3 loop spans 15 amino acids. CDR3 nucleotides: TGTGCCAGCAGTTACCAGGGACTAGGGAACAATGAGCAGTTCTTC. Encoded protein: CASSYQGLGNNEQFF.

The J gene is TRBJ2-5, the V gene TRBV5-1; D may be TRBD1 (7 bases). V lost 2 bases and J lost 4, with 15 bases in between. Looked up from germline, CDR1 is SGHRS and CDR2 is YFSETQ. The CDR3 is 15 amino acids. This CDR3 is CASSFQGGFVETQYF. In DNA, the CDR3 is TGCGCCAGCAGCTTCCAGGGGGGTTTCGTAGAGACCCAGTACTTC.

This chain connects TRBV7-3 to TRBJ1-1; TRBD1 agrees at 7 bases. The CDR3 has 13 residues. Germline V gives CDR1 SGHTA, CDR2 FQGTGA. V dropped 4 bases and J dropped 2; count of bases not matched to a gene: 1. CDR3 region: CASSWDRNTEAFF. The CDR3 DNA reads TGTGCCAGCAGCTGGGACAGAAACACTGAAGCTTTCTTT. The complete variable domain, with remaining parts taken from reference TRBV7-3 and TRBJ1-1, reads GAGVSQTPSNKVTEKGKYVELRCDPISGHTALYWYRQSLGQGPEFLIYFQGTGAADDSGLPNDRFFAVRPEGSVSTLKIQRTERGDSAVYLCASSWDRNTEAFFGQGTRLTVV.

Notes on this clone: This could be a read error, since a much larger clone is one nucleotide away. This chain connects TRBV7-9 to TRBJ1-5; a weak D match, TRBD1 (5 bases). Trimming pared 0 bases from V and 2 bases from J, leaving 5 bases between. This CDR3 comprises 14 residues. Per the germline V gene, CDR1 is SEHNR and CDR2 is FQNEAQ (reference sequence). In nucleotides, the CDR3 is TGTGCCAGCAGCTTAGCAGGGGGCAATCAGCCCCAGCATTTT. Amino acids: CASSLAGGNQPQHF.

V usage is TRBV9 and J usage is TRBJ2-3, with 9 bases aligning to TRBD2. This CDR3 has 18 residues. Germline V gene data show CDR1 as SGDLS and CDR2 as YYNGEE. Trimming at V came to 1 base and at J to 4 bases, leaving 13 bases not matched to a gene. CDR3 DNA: TGTGCCAGCAGCGTATCATCGGGCGGGGGGGCCGCGGCAGATACGCAGTATTTT. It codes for CASSVSSGGGAAADTQYF. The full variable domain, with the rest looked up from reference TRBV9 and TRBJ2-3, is DSGVTQTPKHLITATGQRVTLRCSPRSGDLSVYWYQQSLDQGLQFLIQYYNGEERAKGNILERFSAQQFPDLHSELNLSSLELGDSALYFCASSVSSGGGAAADTQYFGPGTRLTVL.

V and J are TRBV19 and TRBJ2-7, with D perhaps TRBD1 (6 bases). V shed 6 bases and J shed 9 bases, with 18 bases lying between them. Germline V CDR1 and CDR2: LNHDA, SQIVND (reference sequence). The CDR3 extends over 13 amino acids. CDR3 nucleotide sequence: TGTGCCAGTAGGGGGGCTCAGCACCTCGGGCAGTACTTC. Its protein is CASRGAQHLGQYF.

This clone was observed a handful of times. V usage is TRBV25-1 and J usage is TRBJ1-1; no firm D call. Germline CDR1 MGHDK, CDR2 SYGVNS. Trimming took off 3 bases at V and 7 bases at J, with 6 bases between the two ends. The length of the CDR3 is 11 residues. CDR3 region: CASSDYGEAFF. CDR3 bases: TGTGCCAGCAGTGATTACGGTGAAGCTTTCTTT.

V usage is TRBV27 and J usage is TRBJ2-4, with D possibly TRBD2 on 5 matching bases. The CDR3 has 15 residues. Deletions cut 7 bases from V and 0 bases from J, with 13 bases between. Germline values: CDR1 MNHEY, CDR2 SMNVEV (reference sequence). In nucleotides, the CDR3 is TGTGCCAGCACCCCCGTAGGACTAGCCAAAAACATTCAGTACTTC. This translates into CASTPVGLAKNIQYF.

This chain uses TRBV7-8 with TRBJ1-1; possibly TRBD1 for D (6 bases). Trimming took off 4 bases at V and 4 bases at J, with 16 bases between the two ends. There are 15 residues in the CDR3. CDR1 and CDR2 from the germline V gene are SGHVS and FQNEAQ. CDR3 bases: TGTGCCAGCAGCTCCTCCGTAATAGGGGGCACTGAAGCTTTCTTT. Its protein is CASSSSVIGGTEAFF.

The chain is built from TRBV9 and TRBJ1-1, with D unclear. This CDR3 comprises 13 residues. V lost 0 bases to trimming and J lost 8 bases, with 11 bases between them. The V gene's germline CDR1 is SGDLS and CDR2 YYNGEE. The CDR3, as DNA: TGTGCCAGCAGCGTAGGACTCGCGGGAGAAGCTTTCTTT. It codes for CASSVGLAGEAFF.

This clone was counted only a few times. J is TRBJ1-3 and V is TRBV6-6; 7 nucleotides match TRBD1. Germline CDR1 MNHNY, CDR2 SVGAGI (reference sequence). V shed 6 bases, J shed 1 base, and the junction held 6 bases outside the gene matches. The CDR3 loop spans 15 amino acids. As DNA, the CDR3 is TGTGCCAGCAGCCTACAGGGGTTATCTGGAAACACCATATATTTT. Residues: CASSLQGLSGNTIYF.

DNA of the CDR3: TGTGCCAGCAGTCCCAGCGGGAAAACCCAGTATGGCTACACCTTC. Residues: CASSPSGKTQYGYTF. This chain joins TRBV28 and TRBJ1-2; D remains unclear. V was pared by 5 bases and J by 5 bases, with 18 bases between. This CDR3 region has 15 residues. Germline lookup yields CDR1 MDHEN and CDR2 SYDVKM.

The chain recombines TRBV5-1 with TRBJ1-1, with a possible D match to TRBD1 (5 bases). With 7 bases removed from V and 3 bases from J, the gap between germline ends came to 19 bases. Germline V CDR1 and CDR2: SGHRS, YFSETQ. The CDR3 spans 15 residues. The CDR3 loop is CASVRDSGRYTEAFF. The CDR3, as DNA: TGCGCCAGCGTACGGGACTCCGGAAGGTACACTGAAGCTTTCTTT.

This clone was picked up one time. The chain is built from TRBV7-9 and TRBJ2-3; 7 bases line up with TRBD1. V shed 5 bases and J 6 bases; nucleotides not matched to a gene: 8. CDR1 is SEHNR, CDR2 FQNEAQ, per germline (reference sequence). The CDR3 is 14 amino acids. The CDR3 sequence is CASSMDRLGDTQYF. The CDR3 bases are TGTGCCAGCAGCATGGACAGGTTGGGCGATACGCAGTATTTT.

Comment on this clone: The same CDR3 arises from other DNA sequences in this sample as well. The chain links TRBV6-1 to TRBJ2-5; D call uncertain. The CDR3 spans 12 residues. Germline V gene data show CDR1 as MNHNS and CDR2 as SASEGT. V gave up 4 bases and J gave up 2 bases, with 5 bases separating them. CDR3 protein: CASSAGQETQYF. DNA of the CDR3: TGTGCCAGCAGTGCGGGTCAAGAGACCCAGTACTTC.

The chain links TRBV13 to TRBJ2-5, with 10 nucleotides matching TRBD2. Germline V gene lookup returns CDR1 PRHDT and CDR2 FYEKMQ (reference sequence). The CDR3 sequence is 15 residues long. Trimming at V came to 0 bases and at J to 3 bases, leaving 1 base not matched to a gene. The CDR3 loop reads CASSLGLAGEETQYF. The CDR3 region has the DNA TGTGCCAGCAGCTTAGGGCTAGCGGGAGAAGAGACCCAGTACTTC.

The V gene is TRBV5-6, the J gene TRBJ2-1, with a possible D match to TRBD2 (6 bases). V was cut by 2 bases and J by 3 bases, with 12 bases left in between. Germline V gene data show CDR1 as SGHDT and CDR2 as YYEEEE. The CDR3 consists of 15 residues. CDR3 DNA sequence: TGTGCCAGCAGCTTTGAGAGGGGAGGCTACAATGAGCAGTTCTTC. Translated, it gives CASSFERGGYNEQFF.

This chain's CDR3 is CASSPTGVEAFF. CDR3 coding DNA: TGTGCCAGCAGTCCCACAGGGGTTGAAGCTTTCTTT. This chain uses TRBV27 with TRBJ1-1; 7 nucleotides agree with TRBD1. CDR1 MNHEY and CDR2 SMNVEV come from the germline V gene (reference sequence). V was clipped by 5 bases and J by 7 bases; unmatched bases: 4. This CDR3 is built from 12 residues.

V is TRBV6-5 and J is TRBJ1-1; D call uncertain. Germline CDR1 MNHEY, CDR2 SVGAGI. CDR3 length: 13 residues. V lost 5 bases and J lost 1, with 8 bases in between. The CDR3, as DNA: TGTGCCAGCAGTCCCCACACGAACACTGAAGCTTTCTTT. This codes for CASSPHTNTEAFF.

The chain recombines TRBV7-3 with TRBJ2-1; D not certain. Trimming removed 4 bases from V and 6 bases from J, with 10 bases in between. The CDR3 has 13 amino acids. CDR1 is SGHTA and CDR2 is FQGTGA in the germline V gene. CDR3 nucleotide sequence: TGTGCCAGCAGCTCAGACACCACCAATGAGCAGTTCTTC. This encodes CASSSDTTNEQFF.

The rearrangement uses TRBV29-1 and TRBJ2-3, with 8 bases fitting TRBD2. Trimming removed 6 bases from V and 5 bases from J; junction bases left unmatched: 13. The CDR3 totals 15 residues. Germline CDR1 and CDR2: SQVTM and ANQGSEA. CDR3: CSVTLRAGALDTQYF. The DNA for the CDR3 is TGCAGCGTAACCCTTAGAGCGGGGGCGTTAGATACGCAGTATTTT.

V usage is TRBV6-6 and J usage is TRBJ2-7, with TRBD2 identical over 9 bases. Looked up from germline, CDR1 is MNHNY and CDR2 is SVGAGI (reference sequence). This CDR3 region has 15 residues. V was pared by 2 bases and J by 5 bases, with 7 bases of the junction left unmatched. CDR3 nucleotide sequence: TGTGCCAGCAGTTACGGCCCTAGCGGGACCCACGAGCAGTACTTC. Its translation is CASSYGPSGTHEQYF.

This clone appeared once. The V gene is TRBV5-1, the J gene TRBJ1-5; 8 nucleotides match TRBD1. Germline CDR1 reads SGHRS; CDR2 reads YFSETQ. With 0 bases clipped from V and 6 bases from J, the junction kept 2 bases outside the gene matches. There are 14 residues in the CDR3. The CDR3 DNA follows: TGCGCCAGCAGCTTGGTACAGGGGGGTCAGCCCCAGCATTTT. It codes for CASSLVQGGQPQHF.